The rows below give T cell receptor beta chains drawn from one sample of a study of blood T cell repertoires in COVID-19. Data came from immunoSEQ multiplex PCR; TCRdb stores just in-frame clones and leaves some out. The table has about 430,000 clones, 70% to 90% seen once. The sequenced sample was PBMCs or T cells enriched from blood (not recorded which). Receptors were obtained from a woman under 30 who had been exposed to COVID-19. CDR3s leave out the opening cysteine and the closing phenylalanine or tryptophan. Fields, in order: V gene, J gene, CDR3 protein.

V: TRBV7-9
J: TRBJ1-6
CDR3: ASSSWGQNNSPLH

V: TRBV11-3
J: TRBJ2-1
CDR3: ASSLELAGGPGNEQF

V: TRBV29-1
J: TRBJ1-1
CDR3: SAAGGAVTEAF

V: TRBV29-1
J: TRBJ2-1
CDR3: SVAPRSGPSSYNEQF

V: TRBV12-3/TRBV12-4
J: TRBJ2-3
CDR3: ASTGRLDTQY

V: TRBV7-9
J: TRBJ2-5
CDR3: ASSPGRVPEETQY

V: TRBV5-1
J: TRBJ2-3
CDR3: ASSLGQGAMDTQY

V: TRBV7-6
J: TRBJ2-5
CDR3: ASSSSVQETQY

V: TRBV11-3
J: TRBJ2-1
CDR3: ASSLGSGYNEQF

V: TRBV2
J: TRBJ1-1
CDR3: ASSEALGGAEAF